The entry below gives a single T cell receptor beta chain sequence along with its context. This CDR3 is built from 16 residues. Germline assignment: CDR1 KGHSH and CDR2 LQKENI. J lost 4 bases, V lost 9 bases, and 13 bases had no gene match. Donors were grouped by their self-reported clinical history. This record comes from a study of blood T cell repertoires in COVID-19. Across the study: COVID-19 samples, acute and convalescent, were from the United States, Italy and Spain. T cells, B-cell-depleted T cells, or PBMCs supplied cDNA or gDNA.

Using immunoSEQ multiplex PCR, the repertoire was profiled, and TCRdb retains in-frame clones only, with some absent. The sample lists approximately 230,000 clones; 85% to 90% were seen once. This receptor was taken from a woman aged 50 to 60 with acute COVID-19. Material for sequencing was PBMCs or T cells enriched from blood (not recorded which). The rearrangement joins TRBV18 to TRBJ2-3; 10 positions match TRBD1. This CDR3 reads CASSRRGTGASDTQYF. In DNA form, the CDR3 reads TGTGCCAGTTCCCGGAGGGGGACAGGGGCTTCAGATACGCAGTATTTT.